The 27 T cell receptor beta chains given below trace back to one sample, sequenced in a study of radiotherapy plus CTLA-4 blockade in lung cancer. Clones were sequenced by immunoSEQ multiplex PCR, and TCRdb holds only the in-frame ones, with some missing. The sample lists roughly 78,000 clones, around 80% occurring once. The sequences come from peripheral blood, collected from a patient treated with radiotherapy plus ipilimumab. All receptors derive from a human donor with non-small cell lung cancer who had a complete response to radiotherapy plus ipilimumab.

The count of this clone is one. CDR3 sequence: CASSQGDRHYEQYV. In nucleotides, the CDR3 is TGTGCCAGCAGTCAAGGGGACAGGCACTACGAGCAGTACGTC. This chain joins TRBV28 and TRBJ2-7; 8 bases agree with TRBD1. Germline V gene lookup returns CDR1 MDHEN and CDR2 SYDVKM. V dropped 5 bases and J dropped 3; count of bases not matched to a gene: 6. The CDR3 covers 14 residues.

This chain links TRBV18 with TRBJ1-1; 8 nucleotides line up with TRBD1. Germline V gene sequence: CDR1 KGHSH, CDR2 LQKENI. The CDR3 has 15 amino acids. J was trimmed by 0 bases and V by 3 bases; bases with no gene match: 3. In DNA form, the CDR3 reads TGTGCCAGCTCACCCGGGACAGGCATGAACACTGAAGCTTTCTTT. Translation: CASSPGTGMNTEAFF.

The gene calls are TRBV30 and TRBJ2-1; 7 bases fit TRBD1. Germline lookup yields CDR1 GTSNPN and CDR2 SVGIG (reference sequence). V shed 4 bases and J 3 bases; nucleotides not matched to a gene: 6. The CDR3 is made up of 14 amino acids. CDR3 sequence (DNA): TGTGCCTGGAAGGGGACAGTTATCTACAATGAGCAGTTCTTC. Its protein product is CAWKGTVIYNEQFF. Looking up the rest from reference TRBV30 and TRBJ2-1 gives the full variable domain: SQTIHQWPATLVQPVGSPLSLECTVEGTSNPNLYWYRQAAGRGLQLLFYSVGIGQISSEVPQNLSASRPQDRQFILSSKKLLLSDSGFYLCAWKGTVIYNEQFFGPGTRLTVL.

The chain couples TRBV15 to TRBJ1-1; no definite D call. The CDR3 has 14 residues. V was shortened by 8 bases and J by 0 bases, with 13 bases between the two germline ends. Germline CDR1 and CDR2: LNHNV and YYDKDF (reference sequence). Written as DNA, the CDR3 is TGTGCCACCCAGCGAGGGCGTCTGAACACTGAAGCTTTCTTT. This codes for CATQRGRLNTEAFF.

The rearrangement joins TRBV6-5 to TRBJ1-2, with D uncertain. CDR1 MNHEY and CDR2 SVGAGI come from the germline V gene. Trimming shortened V by 4 bases and J by 0 bases, and 15 bases separated the two germline ends. CDR3 length: 16 amino acids. CDR3 sequence: CASSLAPGVSNYGYTF. CDR3 coding DNA: TGTGCCAGCAGTTTGGCTCCTGGGGTTTCTAACTATGGCTACACCTTC.

The chain joins TRBV7-2 to TRBJ2-5, with a tentative D call TRBD1 (7 bases). The CDR3 consists of 14 residues. Germline V lookup: CDR1 SGHTA, CDR2 FQGNSA. V was trimmed by 1 base and J by 6 bases, leaving 12 bases between them. CDR3 bases: TGTGCCAGCAGCTTAGATCAGGGGGGAAAGACCCAGTACTTC. This gives the protein CASSLDQGGKTQYF.

The sample holds one count of this clone. The genes are TRBV10-2 and TRBJ1-2; TRBD1 agrees at 7 bases. This CDR3 is 17 amino acids long. Germline V gene sequence: CDR1 WSHSY, CDR2 SAAADI. The ends lost 6 bases at V and 8 bases at J; junction bases unmatched: 21. CDR3 nucleotide sequence: TGCGCCAGCAGCCAGCCCGGGACAGAACCCTTCCGGGAAGGCTACACCTTC. This gives the protein CASSQPGTEPFREGYTF.

The chain has TRBV28 and TRBJ2-1, with TRBD2 identical over 8 bases. This CDR3 is 14 amino acids long. V lost 11 bases and J lost 8; bases outside the gene matches: 14. CDR1 and CDR2 (germline): MDHEN, SYDVKM. CDR3 DNA sequence: TGTGCCCACGGGGGGGGCCGTGGGACCGATGAGCAGTTCTTC. Its protein product is CAHGGGRGTDEQFF.

This clone has just a few counts. The V and J genes are TRBV15 and TRBJ1-4; 7 bases agree with TRBD1. The germline V gene has CDR1 LNHNV and CDR2 YYDKDF (reference sequence). V lost 2 bases to trimming and J lost 8 bases; unmatched junction nucleotides: 8. The CDR3 runs to 15 residues. CDR3: CATSRSRGAGEKLFF. In DNA, the CDR3 is TGTGCCACCAGCAGATCCAGGGGGGCTGGGGAAAAACTGTTTTTT.

This clone was detected a few times. The V gene is TRBV6-1, the J gene TRBJ2-3; D is possibly TRBD2 (6 bases). Trimming shortened V by 2 bases and J by 3 bases, and 9 bases separated the two germline ends. Germline V lookup: CDR1 MNHNS, CDR2 SASEGT. CDR3 length: 14 residues. CDR3 protein: CASSEMRGTDTQYF. CDR3 nucleotide sequence: TGTGCCAGCAGTGAAATGCGGGGTACAGATACGCAGTATTTT.

The chain is built from TRBV2 and TRBJ2-5; D unresolved. The CDR3 is 13 residues long. The germline CDR1 and CDR2 sequences are SNHLY and FYNNEI. Trimming took off 4 bases at V and 3 bases at J, with 9 bases between the two ends. This CDR3 is CASSGADKETQYF. The CDR3, as DNA: TGTGCCAGCAGTGGGGCAGATAAAGAGACCCAGTACTTC.

The table lists this clone with a count of one. The chain links TRBV23-1 to TRBJ1-5; D gene uncertain. TRBV23-1 is assigned to the ORF class and has an uncertain function. Trimming left V 8 bases short and J 0 bases short, with 17 bases between. This CDR3 is 16 amino acids long. CDR3 nucleotide sequence: TGCGCCAGCGCTCGGGCAGCAACCAATAGCAATCAGCCCCAGCATTTT. It encodes CASARAATNSNQPQHF.

The chain recombines TRBV14 with TRBJ2-1; D perhaps matches TRBD1 (6 bases). The CDR3 has 18 amino acids. Trimming cost V 0 bases and J 9 bases, with 24 bases left between them. Germline CDR1 SGHDN, CDR2 FVKESK. CDR3 sequence reads: CASSQDHRVPFSPLEQFF. CDR3 DNA sequence: TGTGCCAGCAGCCAAGATCACAGGGTGCCCTTCTCCCCCCTTGAGCAGTTCTTC. The full variable domain, completed using reference TRBV14 and TRBJ2-1, is EAGVTQFPSHSVIEKGQTVTLRCDPISGHDNLYWYRRVMGKEIKFLLHFVKESKQDESGMPNNRFLAERTGGTYSTLKVQPAELEDSGVYFCASSQDHRVPFSPLEQFFGPGTRLTVL.

The chain joins TRBV11-2 to TRBJ2-5, with D unresolved. The V end lost 5 bases, the J end lost 5 bases, and 18 bases lay between the germline ends. The CDR3 runs to 15 residues. Germline CDR1 reads SGHAT; CDR2 reads FQNNGV. The CDR3 here is CASSIPNRFQETQYF. The CDR3 nucleotides read TGTGCCAGCAGCATACCTAATCGGTTTCAGGAGACCCAGTACTTC. The full variable domain, completed using reference TRBV11-2 and TRBJ2-5, is EAGVAQSPRYKIIEKRQSVAFWCNPISGHATLYWYQQILGQGPKLLIQFQNNGVVDDSQLPKDRFSAERLKGVDSTLKIQPAKLEDSAVYLCASSIPNRFQETQYFGPGTRLLVL.

The chain combines TRBV5-1 with TRBJ1-2; no clear D gene. V gave up 6 bases and J gave up 0 bases, with 6 bases separating them. The CDR3 contains 12 residues. The V gene's germline CDR1 is SGHRS and CDR2 YFSETQ. CDR3 DNA: TGCGCCAGCAAGGAAGCTAACTATGGCTACACCTTC. Translating gives CASKEANYGYTF.

The J gene is TRBJ2-7, the V gene TRBV2; the D gene could be TRBD1 or TRBD2 (5 bases each). CDR3 length equals 14 residues. Germline-derived CDR1 and CDR2 are SNHLY and FYNNEI. V was pared by 1 base and J by 2 bases, with 9 bases between. CDR3 amino acids: CASSEGDPPYEQYV. CDR3 sequence (DNA): TGTGCCAGCAGTGAAGGGGACCCTCCCTACGAGCAGTACGTC.

This chain joins TRBV6-6 and TRBJ2-2; D uncertain. The CDR3 extends over 14 amino acids. Germline V gene sequence: CDR1 MNHNY, CDR2 SVGAGI (reference sequence). V was pared by 6 bases and J by 5 bases, with 13 bases between. CDR3 bases: TGTGCCAGCAGCCCCCCGGTCAAGACCGGGGAGCTGTTTTTT. Amino acid sequence: CASSPPVKTGELFF.

V gene TRBV5-6 combines with J gene TRBJ2-3; maybe TRBD2 (5 bases). Per the germline V gene, CDR1 is SGHDT and CDR2 is YYEEEE. The CDR3 extends over 15 amino acids. Trimming took off 8 bases at V and 3 bases at J, with 19 bases between the two ends. CDR3 bases: TGTGCCAGTATTATCCGGGGATTTGGAACAGATACGCAGTATTTT. Protein product: CASIIRGFGTDTQYF. The full variable domain, with the rest looked up from reference TRBV5-6 and TRBJ2-3, is DAGVTQSPTHLIKTRGQQVTLRCSPKSGHDTVSWYQQALGQGPQFIFQYYEEEERQRGNFPDRFSGHQFPNYSSELNVNALLLGDSALYLCASIIRGFGTDTQYFGPGTRLTVL.

The chain carries TRBV5-1 and TRBJ1-3; D unresolved. The CDR3 has 14 amino acids. V lost 0 bases and J 0 bases, leaving 4 bases between the germline ends. From germline, CDR1 is SGHRS and CDR2 YFSETQ. The CDR3 here is CASSLGGSGNTIYF. Here the CDR3 DNA reads TGCGCCAGCAGCTTGGGTGGCTCTGGAAACACCATATATTTT.

J is TRBJ2-5 and V is TRBV7-8, with D perhaps TRBD1 or TRBD2 (5 bases each). The CDR3 spans 15 residues. Per the germline V gene, CDR1 is SGHVS and CDR2 is FQNEAQ. V was shortened by 5 bases and J by 1 base, with 14 bases between the two germline ends. CDR3 DNA: TGTGCCAGCAGCAGGGGTCGCAGCGGCCAAGAGACCCAGTACTTC. It is translated as CASSRGRSGQETQYF.

The rearrangement uses TRBV5-6 and TRBJ1-5; possible D gene TRBD1, 6 bases. The CDR3 contains 15 residues. Trimming took off 4 bases at V and 3 bases at J, with 14 bases between the two ends. The germline gives CDR1 SGHDT, CDR2 YYEEEE. The CDR3 sequence is CASSLRGAINQPQHF. Written as DNA, the CDR3 is TGTGCCAGCAGCCTCAGGGGCGCAATCAATCAGCCCCAGCATTTT.

The chain combines TRBV2 with TRBJ1-4, with 8 bases aligning to TRBD1. Germline CDR1 and CDR2: SNHLY and FYNNEI. This CDR3 spans 14 amino acids. V trimming: 3 bases; J trimming: 7 bases; junction bases outside the gene matches: 4. In nucleotides, the CDR3 is TGTGCCAGCAGTGAGACAGGGGCGGCTGAAAAACTGTTTTTT. Amino acid sequence: CASSETGAAEKLFF.

The chain links TRBV10-3 to TRBJ2-3; D remains ambiguous. Germline V lookup: CDR1 ENHRY, CDR2 SYGVKD. This CDR3 has 15 residues. V lost 4 bases and J 6 bases, leaving 17 bases between the germline ends. The CDR3 sequence is CAISVLASGSDTQYF. The DNA for the CDR3 is TGTGCCATCAGTGTTTTGGCGTCCGGATCGGATACGCAGTATTTT.

The CDR3 DNA reads TGTGCCAGCAGCGTGGCTAGCGGGAGGACTGAGCAGTTCTTC. It encodes CASSVASGRTEQFF. The chain links TRBV5-6 to TRBJ2-1; 11 bases line up with TRBD2. J lost 9 bases, V lost 4 bases, and 6 bases had no gene match. CDR1 and CDR2 from the germline V gene are SGHDT and YYEEEE. CDR3 length equals 14 residues.

V and J are TRBV6-6 and TRBJ1-4; perhaps TRBD1 as D (5 bases). Trimming stripped 0 bases from V and 4 bases from J, with 9 bases between. The CDR3 contains 15 residues. Germline CDR1 is MNHNY and CDR2 is SVGAGI (reference sequence). As DNA, the CDR3 is TGTGCCAGCAGTTACTCCGGGGACGATAATGAAAAACTGTTTTTT. Encoded protein: CASSYSGDDNEKLFF.

The chain uses TRBV12-5 and TRBJ1-4; no definite D call. The CDR3 extends over 14 amino acids. The V end lost 7 bases, the J end lost 4 bases, and 13 bases lay between the germline ends. Germline V gives CDR1 LGHNT, CDR2 FRNRAP. This CDR3 is CASAPGGYNEKLFF. As DNA, the CDR3 is TGTGCTAGTGCTCCGGGCGGATATAATGAAAAACTGTTTTTT. Filled out from reference TRBV12-5 and TRBJ1-4, the complete variable domain reads DARVTQTPRHKVTEMGQEVTMRCQPILGHNTVFWYRQTMMQGLELLAYFRNRAPLDDSGMPKDRFSAEMPDATLATLKIQPSEPRDSAVYFCASAPGGYNEKLFFGSGTQLSVL.

This clone turned up a few times. CDR3 amino acids: CASSPDILQPQHF. The CDR3 DNA sequence: TGTGCCAGCTCACCGGACATTCTTCAGCCCCAGCATTTT. The V gene is TRBV18, the J gene TRBJ1-5; maybe TRBD1 (5 bases). Germline CDR1 KGHSH, CDR2 LQKENI. With 3 bases removed from V and 6 bases from J, the gap between germline ends came to 9 bases. This CDR3 is 13 amino acids long.